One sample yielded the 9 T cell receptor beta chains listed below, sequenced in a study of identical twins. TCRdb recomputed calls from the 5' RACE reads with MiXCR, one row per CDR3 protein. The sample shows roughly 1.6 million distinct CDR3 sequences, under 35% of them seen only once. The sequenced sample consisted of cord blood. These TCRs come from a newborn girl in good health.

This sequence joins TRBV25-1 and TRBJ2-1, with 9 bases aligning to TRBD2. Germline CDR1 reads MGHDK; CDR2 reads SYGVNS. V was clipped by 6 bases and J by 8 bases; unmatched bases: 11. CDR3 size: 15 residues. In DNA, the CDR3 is TGTGCCAGCAGCGTAGCGGGAGAGGGCCCCGATGAGCAGTTCTTC. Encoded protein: CASSVAGEGPDEQFF.

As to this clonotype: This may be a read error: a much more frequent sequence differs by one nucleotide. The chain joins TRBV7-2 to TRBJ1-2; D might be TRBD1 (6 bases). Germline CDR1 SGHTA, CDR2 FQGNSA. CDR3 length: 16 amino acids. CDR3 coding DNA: TGTGTCAGCAGCTTTTCGTTTGGGACATCTAACTATGGCTACACCTTC. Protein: CVSSFSFGTSNYGYTF.

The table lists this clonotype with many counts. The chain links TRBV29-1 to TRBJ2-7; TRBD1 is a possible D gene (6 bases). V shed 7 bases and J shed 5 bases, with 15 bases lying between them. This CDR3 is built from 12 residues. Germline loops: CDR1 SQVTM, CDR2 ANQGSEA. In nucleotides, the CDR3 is TGCAGCGCTATGACAGGTCTCCACGAGCAGTACTTC. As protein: CSAMTGLHEQYF.

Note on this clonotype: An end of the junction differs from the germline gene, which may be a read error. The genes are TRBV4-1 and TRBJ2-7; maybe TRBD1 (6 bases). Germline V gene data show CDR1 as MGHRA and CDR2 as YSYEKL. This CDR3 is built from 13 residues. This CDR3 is CAGSPRDNYEQYF. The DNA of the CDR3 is TGCGCCGGCAGTCCCCGGGACAACTACGAGCAGTACTTC.

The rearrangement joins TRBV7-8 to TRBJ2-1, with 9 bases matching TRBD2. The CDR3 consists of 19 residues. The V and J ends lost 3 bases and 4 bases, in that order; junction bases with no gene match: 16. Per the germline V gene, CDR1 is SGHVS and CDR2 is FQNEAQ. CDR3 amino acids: CASSFGSGRRGLEYNEQFF. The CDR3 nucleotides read TGTGCCAGCAGCTTCGGCAGCGGGAGGAGGGGCCTGGAGTACAATGAGCAGTTCTTC.

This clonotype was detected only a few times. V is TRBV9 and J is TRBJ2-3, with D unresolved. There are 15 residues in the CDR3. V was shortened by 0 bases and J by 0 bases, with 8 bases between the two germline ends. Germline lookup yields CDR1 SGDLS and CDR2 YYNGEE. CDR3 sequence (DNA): TGTGCCAGCAGCGTAGATGATACTAGCACAGATACGCAGTATTTT. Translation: CASSVDDTSTDTQYF.

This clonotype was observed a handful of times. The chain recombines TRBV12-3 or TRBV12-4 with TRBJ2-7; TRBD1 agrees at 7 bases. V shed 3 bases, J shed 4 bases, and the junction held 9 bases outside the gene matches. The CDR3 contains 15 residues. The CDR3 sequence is CASSFERGQIYEQYF. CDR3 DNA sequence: TGTGCCAGCAGTTTCGAACGGGGACAGATTTACGAGCAGTACTTC.

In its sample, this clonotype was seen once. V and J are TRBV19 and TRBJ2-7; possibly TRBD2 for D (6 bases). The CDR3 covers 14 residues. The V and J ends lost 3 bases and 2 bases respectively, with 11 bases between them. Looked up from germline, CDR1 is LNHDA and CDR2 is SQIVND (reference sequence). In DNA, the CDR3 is TGTGCCAGTAGTATGGAGGGTCCCCCCTACGAGCAGTACTTC. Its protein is CASSMEGPPYEQYF.

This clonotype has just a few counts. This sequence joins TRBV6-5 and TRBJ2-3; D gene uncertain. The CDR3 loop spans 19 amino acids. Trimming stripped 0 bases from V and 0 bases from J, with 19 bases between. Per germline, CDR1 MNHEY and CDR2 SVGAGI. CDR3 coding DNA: TGTGCCAGCAGTTACTCGAATGTCACTATGGGCGCTAGCACAGATACGCAGTATTTT. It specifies CASSYSNVTMGASTDTQYF.